This TCR beta chain was identified in a study of cytomegalovirus exposure and HLA in healthy donors. General study findings and limits: Donor immune exposure was known only as CMV serostatus. Trimming of TCR beta V- and J-genes showed a link, identified in a later analysis, to a missense DCLRE1C variant. Specific recognition of CMV antigens was confirmed in vitro for three chains (all CMV-associated). Most TCR sequences were rare, but some public TCRs occurred in many donors.

CDR3 length: 16 amino acids. Germline lookup yields CDR1 MGHRA and CDR2 YSYEKL. The V and J ends lost 3 bases and 2 bases respectively, with 17 bases between them. As regards this clone: Its antigen is currently unknown.

Use of 60 Vbeta and 13 Jbeta primers characterized the PCR. The data were produced by immunoSEQ multiplex PCR, yet TCRdb's version contains in-frame clones alone and is incomplete. The sample includes about 160,000 clones, around 84% of them seen just once. Specimen: PBMCs. The receptor was isolated from a man aged 18 to 29 in good health and CMV-seronegative. The chain has TRBV4-1 and TRBJ2-7, with a possible D match to TRBD2 (5 bases). CDR3 sequence reads: CASSQSQVGETYEQYF. CDR3 in DNA: TGCGCCAGCAGCCAGTCCCAGGTGGGAGAGACCTACGAGCAGTACTTC.